Each of the 15 T cell receptor beta chains below was sequenced from the same sample in a study of blood T cell repertoires in COVID-19. The protocol was immunoSEQ multiplex PCR, while the TCRdb copy is restricted to in-frame clones and leaves out a portion. The sample consists of 150,000 to 200,000 clones, 86% of them appearing once. The specimen sequenced was peripheral blood. The receptors were sampled from a man aged 55 to 70 with acute or convalescent COVID-19.

The chain uses TRBV30 and TRBJ1-3, with D perhaps TRBD1 (6 bases). The V gene lost 5 bases and the J gene lost 4 bases, with 15 bases spanning the gap. The CDR3 contains 14 residues. Germline CDR1 is GTSNPN and CDR2 is SVGIG (reference sequence). CDR3 sequence: CAWVPTGNGNTIYF. CDR3 coding DNA: TGTGCCTGGGTCCCAACAGGGAACGGAAACACCATATATTTT.

This clone appeared many times. V usage is TRBV27 and J usage is TRBJ2-3, with D perhaps matching TRBD2 (5 bases). This CDR3 has 14 residues. The germline CDR1 and CDR2 sequences are MNHEY and SMNVEV (reference sequence). Trimming cost V 3 bases and J 6 bases, with 13 bases left between them. The CDR3 is CASSLASGWDTQYF. For the CDR3, the DNA is TGTGCCAGCAGTTTGGCCAGCGGATGGGATACGCAGTATTTT.

V usage is TRBV3-1 (or the pseudogene TRBV3-2) and J usage is TRBJ2-3, with unresolved D. The germline V and J ends were trimmed by 0 bases and 6 bases, with 4 bases remaining between them. From germline, CDR1 is LGHDT and CDR2 YNNKEL (reference sequence). CDR3 length: 12 residues. The CDR3 coding sequence is TGTGCCAGCAGCCAAGAATCTGATACGCAGTATTTT. Protein product: CASSQESDTQYF.

This clone was detected only a few times. The chain uses TRBV4-1 and TRBJ1-2; D is perhaps TRBD1 (6 bases). Germline V CDR1 and CDR2: MGHRA, YSYEKL. V was cut by 0 bases and J by 6 bases, with 17 bases left in between. This CDR3 region has 16 residues. The CDR3 nucleotides read TGCGCCAGCAGCCAAGATGGGTCCGGGGGGCCCCATGGCTACACCTTC. This codes for CASSQDGSGGPHGYTF.

V and J are TRBV15 and TRBJ2-2, with D tentatively TRBD1 (6 bases). Germline V gene sequence: CDR1 LNHNV, CDR2 YYDKDF (reference sequence). V was pared by 1 base and J by 7 bases, with 16 bases between. The length of the CDR3 is 16 residues. The DNA for the CDR3 is TGTGCCACCAGCAGAGGTGGCAGGGGTGTTAGCGGGGAGCTGTTTTTT. This encodes CATSRGGRGVSGELFF. Full variable domain (missing parts from reference TRBV15 and TRBJ2-2): DAMVIQNPRYQVTQFGKPVTLSCSQTLNHNVMYWYQQKSSQAPKLLFHYYDKDFNNEADTPDNFQSRRPNTSFCFLDIRSPGLGDTAMYLCATSRGGRGVSGELFFGEGSRLTVL.

The chain couples TRBV5-5 to TRBJ2-7, with TRBD1 identical over 7 bases. The CDR3 runs 15 residues. The ends lost 4 bases at V and 6 bases at J; junction bases unmatched: 13. The germline V gene encodes CDR1 SGHKS and CDR2 YYEKEE (reference sequence). The DNA for the CDR3 is TGTGCCAGCAGCGGAATCGGACAGGTCCTAGGCGAGCAGTACTTC. Amino acid sequence: CASSGIGQVLGEQYF.

J is TRBJ1-2 and V is TRBV9; D is unclear. This CDR3 region has 17 residues. Per germline, CDR1 SGDLS and CDR2 YYNGEE. V was cut by 0 bases and J by 0 bases, with 15 bases left in between. The CDR3 DNA is TGTGCCAGCAGCGTAGCAACGGGGTCCCCACCTAACTATGGCTACACCTTC. Translation: CASSVATGSPPNYGYTF.

The V and J genes are TRBV5-4 and TRBJ2-1; TRBD2 matches 10 bases. This CDR3 contains 17 residues. Germline V gene data show CDR1 as SGHNT and CDR2 as YYREEE (reference sequence). J was trimmed by 4 bases and V by 0 bases; bases with no gene match: 7. This chain's CDR3 is CASSLAIAGGGYNEQFF. The CDR3, as DNA: TGTGCCAGCAGCTTGGCCATAGCGGGAGGAGGGTACAATGAGCAGTTCTTC. The full variable domain, completed using reference TRBV5-4 and TRBJ2-1, is ETGVTQSPTHLIKTRGQQVTLRCSSQSGHNTVSWYQQALGQGPQFIFQYYREEENGRGNFPPRFSGLQFPNYSSELNVNALELDDSALYLCASSLAIAGGGYNEQFFGPGTRLTVL.

The V call is TRBV4-2, the J call TRBJ2-7; 8 nucleotides line up with TRBD1. This CDR3 comprises 14 residues. Losses at the gene ends were 1 base for V and 5 bases for J; bases not matched to a gene: 4. Germline V CDR1 and CDR2: LGHNA, YNFKEQ. The chain's CDR3 is CASSQAGQGHEQYF. The CDR3, as DNA: TGTGCCAGCAGCCAAGCAGGACAGGGTCACGAGCAGTACTTC.

The rearrangement uses TRBV10-3 and TRBJ1-2, with 11 nucleotides matching TRBD1. J was trimmed by 0 bases and V by 9 bases; bases with no gene match: 9. The CDR3 is 16 amino acids. Germline V lookup: CDR1 ENHRY, CDR2 SYGVKD. The CDR3 DNA reads as TGTGCCATTATGGACAGGGGGCGTAAGGCTAACTATGGCTACACCTTC. Protein sequence: CAIMDRGRKANYGYTF.

The rearrangement uses TRBV5-1 and TRBJ1-1; perhaps TRBD1 as D (5 bases). The V and J ends lost 2 bases and 3 bases respectively, with 14 bases between them. The CDR3 extends over 15 amino acids. CDR1 SGHRS and CDR2 YFSETQ come from the germline V gene. The CDR3 DNA follows: TGCGCCAGCAGCTTTTTCGGCCCGGGGGACACTGAAGCTTTCTTT. It translates to CASSFFGPGDTEAFF.

The V gene is TRBV27, the J gene TRBJ1-4, with D unresolved. CDR3 length: 14 amino acids. Trimming removed 6 bases at V and 5 bases at J, with 13 bases between. Germline lookup yields CDR1 MNHEY and CDR2 SMNVEV (reference sequence). The CDR3, as DNA: TGTGCCAGCAGCTTAACAGCTATAAATGAAAAACTGTTTTTT. Translated, it gives CASSLTAINEKLFF.

This clone was detected once. This chain connects TRBV28 to TRBJ2-7; TRBD2 agrees at 10 bases. This CDR3 has 13 residues. The V gene end was trimmed by 5 bases and the J gene end by 5 bases; junction bases not matched to a gene: 3. Germline assignment: CDR1 MDHEN and CDR2 SYDVKM. CDR3 in DNA: TGTGCCAGCAGTCAGACTAGCGGGCACGAGCAGTACTTC. Protein sequence: CASSQTSGHEQYF.

J is TRBJ1-2 and V is TRBV2; possibly TRBD1 for D (5 bases). Germline V gene data show CDR1 as SNHLY and CDR2 as FYNNEI. The V gene lost 8 bases and the J gene lost 8 bases, with 18 bases spanning the gap. The CDR3 extends over 13 amino acids. CDR3: CASGTRQPEGYTF. The CDR3 DNA is TGTGCCAGCGGGACTAGGCAGCCGGAGGGCTACACCTTC.

The chain links TRBV5-1 to TRBJ2-6; D may be TRBD1 (5 bases). Trimming left V 0 bases short and J 4 bases short, with 8 bases between. The germline CDR1 and CDR2 sequences are SGHRS and YFSETQ. The CDR3 is 15 amino acids. The CDR3 coding sequence is TGCGCCAGCAGCTTGGAAGGGGCCGGGGCCAACGTCCTGACTTTC. It codes for CASSLEGAGANVLTF.